These 21 T cell receptor beta chains originate from one sample sequenced in a study of PD-L1 blockade in urothelial cancer. Profiled with immunoSEQ multiplex PCR; TCRdb holds only in-frame clones, not every one. The profile shows approximately 24,000 clones, roughly 90% of them singletons. This material consisted of PBMCs, taken around atezolizumab (anti-PD-L1) treatment. The receptors here all came from a man in his 60s with urothelial cancer.

CDR3 loop: CASSVWTSGSDEQFF. Written as DNA, the CDR3 is TGTGCCAGCAGTGTATGGACTAGCGGGAGTGATGAGCAGTTCTTC. The rearrangement links TRBV2 to TRBJ2-1; 13 nucleotides align to TRBD2. Germline V lookup: CDR1 SNHLY, CDR2 FYNNEI. The ends lost 4 bases at V and 8 bases at J; junction bases unmatched: 5. This CDR3 has 15 amino acids.

The chain combines TRBV7-2 with TRBJ2-3, with D uncertain. The CDR3 covers 15 residues. CDR1 is SGHTA, CDR2 FQGNSA, per germline. Trimming cost V 3 bases and J 1 base, with 11 bases left between them. The CDR3 sequence is CASSFGRLGTDTQYF. CDR3 in DNA: TGTGCCAGCAGCTTCGGCAGGTTAGGCACAGATACGCAGTATTTT.

Details on this clone: At one end, the junction sequence differs from germline, possibly due to a read error. The chain carries TRBV28 and TRBJ2-7; weak D call: TRBD2 (6 bases). The CDR3 spans 12 residues. Germline CDR1 is MDHEN and CDR2 is SYDVKM. The CDR3 coding sequence is TGTGCCGGCAGGGACTCCAAGGGCGAGCAGTACTTC. This encodes CAGRDSKGEQYF.

The genes are TRBV5-4 and TRBJ2-7; 9 bases match TRBD2. J gave up 3 bases and V 3 bases, and 7 bases lay outside the gene matches. Germline loops: CDR1 SGHNT, CDR2 YYREEE (reference sequence). This CDR3 has 15 residues. The CDR3 DNA reads as TGTGCCAGCAGCTCCGGACTAGCGACCCTCTACGAGCAGTACTTC. As protein: CASSSGLATLYEQYF.

This clone occurred a few times. The rearrangement links TRBV5-6 to TRBJ1-6; 9 bases are shared with TRBD1. The CDR3 covers 18 residues. Germline V lookup: CDR1 SGHDT, CDR2 YYEEEE. J gave up 9 bases and V 3 bases, and 16 bases lay outside the gene matches. As DNA, the CDR3 is TGTGCCAGCAGCTCACTTTCGGGGACAGGGAAAGGAGTTTCACCCCTCCACTTT. Its protein is CASSSLSGTGKGVSPLHF.

The rearrangement links TRBV6-4 to TRBJ2-3, with 8 bases lining up with TRBD2. Germline V CDR1 and CDR2: MRHNA, SNTAGT. This CDR3 is built from 16 residues. V lost 1 base, J lost 1 base, and 4 bases stayed unmatched. The CDR3 DNA reads TGTGCCAGCAGTGACTTAACTAGCGGACGCACAGATACGCAGTATTTT. The encoded protein is CASSDLTSGRTDTQYF.

This clone was found a few times. This chain links TRBV5-4 with TRBJ1-6; a weak D match, TRBD1 (5 bases). Between the trimmed V and J ends, which lost 0 bases and 7 bases, there was a span of 11 bases. Germline-derived CDR1 and CDR2 are SGHNT and YYREEE (reference sequence). CDR3 length equals 15 residues. The CDR3 sequence: CASSLEAGENSPLHF. DNA for the CDR3: TGTGCCAGCAGCTTGGAGGCGGGGGAAAATTCACCCCTCCACTTT.

The genes are TRBV7-8 and TRBJ1-2, with D perhaps TRBD1 (5 bases). The CDR3 extends over 17 amino acids. V lost 0 bases and J 8 bases, leaving 22 bases between the germline ends. Germline values: CDR1 SGHVS, CDR2 FQNEAQ. CDR3 sequence reads: CASSLAKTSQGGDGYTF. The CDR3 nucleotides are TGTGCCAGCAGCTTAGCTAAAACATCTCAGGGAGGGGACGGCTACACCTTC.

This chain connects TRBV5-4 to TRBJ1-1; 7 nucleotides line up with TRBD1. Germline-derived CDR1 and CDR2 are SGHNT and YYREEE (reference sequence). V lost 3 bases to trimming and J lost 0 bases; unmatched junction nucleotides: 2. The CDR3 has 14 amino acids. The CDR3 DNA is TGTGCCAGCAGCTGGGACAGCATGAACACTGAAGCTTTCTTT. This encodes CASSWDSMNTEAFF.

The chain couples TRBV29-1 to TRBJ2-2, with no clear D. Germline CDR1 reads SQVTM; CDR2 reads ANQGSEA. The V end lost 0 bases, the J end lost 2 bases, and 13 bases lay between the germline ends. CDR3 length: 16 residues. The CDR3 nucleotides are TGCAGCGTTGAAGATCGGGTAACGACTAACACCGGGGAGCTGTTTTTT. This translates into CSVEDRVTTNTGELFF.

This clone was recorded only once. The J gene is TRBJ2-1, the V gene TRBV4-2, with 8 bases aligning to TRBD2. Germline values: CDR1 LGHNA, CDR2 YNFKEQ. The CDR3 runs 17 residues. The ends lost 5 bases at V and 2 bases at J; junction bases unmatched: 11. The CDR3 is CASSSNPSGQTYNEQFF. The DNA for the CDR3 is TGTGCCAGCAGCTCCAACCCTAGCGGGCAAACCTACAATGAGCAGTTCTTC.

The chain joins TRBV2 to TRBJ2-1, with D possibly being TRBD2 (6 bases). Deletions cut 0 bases from V and 2 bases from J, with 11 bases between. CDR1 is SNHLY and CDR2 is FYNNEI in the germline V gene. This CDR3 region has 16 residues. CDR3 nucleotide sequence: TGTGCCAGCAGTGAAGCAAAGGGAGGCCCCTACAATGAGCAGTTCTTC. Translating gives CASSEAKGGPYNEQFF.

The V call is TRBV28, the J call TRBJ2-3; TRBD1 might be the D (6 bases). CDR1 MDHEN and CDR2 SYDVKM come from the germline V gene. V shed 6 bases and J shed 7 bases, with 8 bases lying between them. The CDR3 length is 11 residues. The CDR3 DNA sequence: TGTGCCAGCAGAGGGGGTAATACGCAGTATTTT. Protein: CASRGGNTQYF.

Points on this clone: Compared with germline, one end of the junction differs, possibly owing to a read error. The chain uses TRBV7-7 and TRBJ2-5; possible D gene TRBD1, 6 bases. Germline CDR1 and CDR2: SSHAT and FNYEAQ (reference sequence). There are 16 residues in the CDR3. In DNA form, the CDR3 reads TGTGCTAGCAGCTTAGGAGTGGACAGAAGGACGGAGACCCAGTACTTC. Protein product: CASSLGVDRRTETQYF.

The genes are TRBV9 and TRBJ1-4; no definite D call. The CDR3 runs 15 residues. Germline CDR1 SGDLS, CDR2 YYNGEE. Trimming stripped 0 bases from V and 3 bases from J, with 9 bases between. The DNA of the CDR3 is TGTGCCAGCAGCGTAGCGGGGTTAGCTAATGAAAAACTGTTTTTT. Translating gives CASSVAGLANEKLFF.

The chain employs TRBV7-9 and TRBJ1-6, with 7 bases matching TRBD1. With 4 bases clipped from V and 11 bases from J, the junction kept 11 bases outside the gene matches. Germline V lookup: CDR1 SEHNR, CDR2 FQNEAQ (reference sequence). CDR3 size: 15 residues. CDR3 region: CASSSDREKLPPLHF. The CDR3 DNA sequence: TGTGCCAGCAGCTCCGACAGGGAAAAACTCCCACCCCTCCACTTT.

The rearrangement joins TRBV6-5 to TRBJ2-1; 7 bases are shared with TRBD2. CDR3 length: 16 residues. Per the germline V gene, CDR1 is MNHEY and CDR2 is SVGAGI. With 2 bases clipped from V and 1 base from J, the junction kept 5 bases outside the gene matches. CDR3 DNA sequence: TGTGCCAGCAGTTACAGTCCTAGCGGATCCTACAATGAGCAGTTCTTC. It yields the protein CASSYSPSGSYNEQFF.

This clone was picked up one time. CDR3 loop: CASSQEPRLAVSTDTQYF. The CDR3 DNA reads TGTGCCAGCAGCCAAGAACCCCGACTAGCGGTGAGCACAGATACGCAGTATTTT. V and J are TRBV14 and TRBJ2-3; the match to TRBD2 covers 9 bases. This CDR3 contains 18 residues. CDR1 is SGHDN, CDR2 FVKESK, per germline. The J segment lost 0 bases and the V segment lost 0 bases, leaving 7 bases of the junction unmatched.

J is TRBJ1-1 and V is TRBV19; a possible D gene is TRBD1 (5 bases). Deletions cut 4 bases from V and 4 bases from J, with 22 bases between. This CDR3 contains 17 residues. Germline V gene sequence: CDR1 LNHDA, CDR2 SQIVND (reference sequence). In DNA form, the CDR3 reads TGTGCCAGTAGTACCCCTCATCTAAGGGGAATGGGCACTGAAGCTTTCTTT. Protein: CASSTPHLRGMGTEAFF.

This chain connects TRBV10-3 to TRBJ2-3; 7 nucleotides align to TRBD1. Germline V gene sequence: CDR1 ENHRY, CDR2 SYGVKD. Unmatched junction bases numbered 7, after V lost 0 bases and J lost 1 base. The CDR3 loop spans 17 amino acids. The CDR3 loop is CAISESQGQRGTDTQYF. The CDR3 DNA reads TGTGCCATCAGTGAGTCGCAGGGACAGAGGGGCACAGATACGCAGTATTTT.

The rearrangement uses TRBV7-9 and TRBJ2-7; 7 bases map to TRBD2. Germline CDR1 reads SEHNR; CDR2 reads FQNEAQ (reference sequence). Losses at the gene ends were 5 bases for V and 9 bases for J; bases not matched to a gene: 10. The CDR3 has 13 residues. CDR3 amino acids: CASSITRGLGQYF. The CDR3 DNA follows: TGTGCCAGCAGCATAACTAGAGGACTAGGGCAGTACTTC.